The 30 T cell receptor beta chains presented below share a single source sample, sequenced in a study of T cells in women clearing cervical HPV infection. TCRdb keeps only in-frame clones here, not all; method: immunoSEQ multiplex PCR. The sample table sets out 30,000 to 40,000 clones. The sample taken for sequencing was blood buffy coat. All receptors come from a woman between 18 and 75 years old with a cervical HPV16 infection that either progressed to CIN3+ or cleared (not recorded which).

A note on this clone: The sequence runs out 3 residues before the end of the CDR3; the remainder is reconstructed from the germline J gene. This sequence joins TRBV19 and TRBJ2-3; 12 nucleotides agree with TRBD2. The CDR3 is 16 residues long. Germline CDR1 and CDR2: LNHDA and SQIVND (reference sequence). Unmatched junction bases numbered 8, after V lost 6 bases and J lost 4 bases. The CDR3 is CASRSSGGASADTQYF. The CDR3 DNA, read in part, is TGTGCCAGTAGATCTAGCGGGGGGGCCTCGGCAGATACG.

Remarks on this clone: Read coverage stops 3 residues before the CDR3 terminus; the germline J gene supplies the remainder. The gene calls are TRBV5-1 and TRBJ2-6; 8 bases map to TRBD2. The V gene's germline CDR1 is SGHRS and CDR2 YFSETQ. V shed 1 base and J 0 bases; nucleotides not matched to a gene: 0. The CDR3 has 16 amino acids. The sequenced part of the CDR3 DNA is TGCGCCAGCAGCTTGAGCGGGAGCTCTGGGGCCAACGTC. It encodes CASSLSGSSGANV. The complete CDR3 protein is CASSLSGSSGANVLTF.

The part of the CDR3 DNA that was read is TGTGCCAGCAGCCGGGACAGGGTATACGAG. This sequence encodes CASSRDRVYE. The entire CDR3 protein is CASSRDRVYEQYF. This rearrangement joins TRBV7-8 to TRBJ2-7; 9 bases agree with TRBD1. The CDR3 end falls 3 residues outside the read, so it is completed with the germline J gene. Per the germline V gene, CDR1 is SGHVS and CDR2 is FQNEAQ. There are 13 residues in the CDR3. V was pared by 5 bases and J by 4 bases, with 3 bases of the junction left unmatched.

About this clone: The read ends 3 residues shy of where the CDR3 ends; the end is completed using the germline J gene. The gene calls are TRBV6-2 or TRBV6-3 and TRBJ2-2; D call uncertain. This CDR3 has 13 residues. The germline gives CDR1 MNHEY, CDR2 SVGEGT. The CDR3 reads CASSYGFREKLFF. The part of the CDR3 DNA that was read is TGTGCCAGCAGTTACGGCTTCAGAGAAAAG.

On this clone: The missing CDR3 end, 3 residues past where the read stops, is filled in from the germline J gene. The chain couples TRBV20-1 to TRBJ2-3, with 7 nucleotides matching TRBD2. V was pared by 0 bases and J by 2 bases, with 8 bases of the junction left unmatched. Germline CDR1 DFQATT, CDR2 SNEGSKA (reference sequence). The CDR3 totals 16 residues. CDR3 residues: CSARDLSGHHTDTQYF. CDR3 DNA, as far as it was read: TGCAGTGCTAGAGATCTTAGCGGGCACCACACAGATACG.

Worth noting for this clone: The DNA ends 3 residues before the CDR3 does, and the rest of the CDR3 is filled in from the germline J gene. The chain links TRBV7-9 to TRBJ1-2; D is unresolved. The CDR3 contains 13 residues. The germline gives CDR1 SEHNR, CDR2 FQNEAQ (reference sequence). The DNA read from the CDR3 is TGTGCCAGCAGCTCCGGACTCTACAATGAC. Its translation is CASSSGLYND. The full CDR3 sequence reads CASSSGLYNDYTF.

Note on this clone: The CDR3 end lies 3 residues beyond the end of the read and is filled in from the germline J gene. The rearrangement links TRBV19 to TRBJ1-1; 8 nucleotides line up with TRBD1. CDR1 is LNHDA, CDR2 SQIVND, per germline (reference sequence). The CDR3 is 15 residues long. This CDR3 reads CANVDRAIYNSPAFF. The DNA read from the CDR3 is TGTGCCAATGTGGACAGGGCCATCTATAATTCACCC.

On this clone itself: The CDR3 end is not reached by the read, which stops 3 residues before it; the germline J gene fills it in. The chain links TRBV29-1 to TRBJ1-2, with D unclear. From germline, CDR1 is SQVTM and CDR2 ANQGSEA. Trimming stripped 4 bases from V and 2 bases from J, with 14 bases between. The CDR3 totals 14 residues. CDR3 region: CSVGSGTNNYGYTF. CDR3 DNA, as far as it was read: TGCAGCGTTGGATCAGGAACGAACAACTATGGC. Variable domain in full (rest from reference TRBV29-1 and TRBJ1-2): SAVISQKPSRDICQRGTSLTIQCQVDSQVTMMFWYRQQPGQSLTLIATANQGSEATYESGFVIDKFPISRPNLTFSTLTVSNMSPEDSSIYLCSVGSGTNNYGYTFGSGTRLTVV.

A word on this clone: The CDR3 end is not reached by the read, which stops 3 residues before it; the germline J gene fills it in. The chain uses TRBV19 and TRBJ1-1; D might be TRBD1 (6 bases). Germline V gene data show CDR1 as LNHDA and CDR2 as SQIVND (reference sequence). The CDR3 runs to 19 residues. V was pared by 6 bases and J by 1 base, with 27 bases between. CDR3 residues: CASSTRSGTTILPNTEAFF. The part of the CDR3 DNA that was read is TGTGCCAGTAGCACCCGATCCGGGACAACGATCTTGCCGAACACTGAA.

Notes on this clone: The CDR3 is cut off 3 residues early in the read; its end comes from the germline J gene. V gene TRBV5-1 combines with J gene TRBJ2-5, with D hard to call. V lost 0 bases, J lost 5 bases, and 5 bases lay in between. Germline CDR1 and CDR2: SGHRS and YFSETQ. This CDR3 has 12 amino acids. CDR3 bases read: TGCGCCAGCAGCTTGGCATTTGAGACC. Translated, it gives CASSLAFET. The whole CDR3 protein reads CASSLAFETQYF.

Notes on this clone: With the read ending 3 residues before the CDR3 end, the germline J gene is used to fill in that end. The chain employs TRBV20-1 and TRBJ2-5; 10 nucleotides align to TRBD2. V trimming: 5 bases; J trimming: 5 bases; junction bases outside the gene matches: 11. The CDR3 is 15 amino acids. Germline V CDR1 and CDR2: DFQATT, SNEGSKA (reference sequence). The chain's CDR3 is CSAHPSGGAEETQYF. The sequenced CDR3 bases are TGCAGTGCTCATCCCAGCGGGGGGGCCGAGGAGACC.

About this clone: The sequenced fragment ends 3 residues before the CDR3 boundary, so the rest is inferred from the germline J gene. V usage is TRBV2 and J usage is TRBJ2-2; TRBD1 matches 7 bases. V was clipped by 8 bases and J by 0 bases; unmatched bases: 12. There are 17 residues in the CDR3. Germline V gives CDR1 SNHLY, CDR2 FYNNEI. The part of the CDR3 DNA that was read is TGTGCCAGCGGCTCACCCCGGACAGGCGCGAACACCGGGGAG. It codes for CASGSPRTGANTGE. The whole CDR3 region reads CASGSPRTGANTGELFF.

Regarding this clone: From the germline J gene comes the end of the CDR3, since the read stops 3 residues before it. This chain connects TRBV27 to TRBJ1-6; 10 bases agree with TRBD1. With V trimmed by 1 base and J by 9 bases, 6 bases remained unmatched. Per the germline V gene, CDR1 is MNHEY and CDR2 is SMNVEV (reference sequence). This CDR3 is built from 16 residues. The sequenced part of the CDR3 DNA is TGTGCCAGCAGTTTATTGGGACAGGGGCGGGGTTCACCC. Translating it yields CASSLLGQGRGSP. The CDR3 as a whole reads CASSLLGQGRGSPLHF.

Turning to this clone: The read terminates 3 residues ahead of where the CDR3 ends, so the germline J gene completes it. This chain connects TRBV6-2 or TRBV6-3 to TRBJ1-5, with 9 bases fitting TRBD1. The CDR3 has 15 amino acids. With V trimmed by 5 bases and J by 6 bases, 8 bases remained unmatched. Germline CDR1 reads MNHEY; CDR2 reads SVGEGT. The covered CDR3 bases are TGTGCCAGCAGTAAACAGGGGGCAGTTGGTCAGCCC. It translates to CASSKQGAVGQP. The whole CDR3 protein is CASSKQGAVGQPQHF.

Concerning this clone itself: The read halts 3 residues ahead of the CDR3 end, with the missing end drawn from the germline J gene. The chain combines TRBV6-2 or TRBV6-3 with TRBJ1-1; D is possibly TRBD1 (6 bases). This CDR3 spans 15 amino acids. V was clipped by 6 bases and J by 0 bases, with 14 bases between them. Germline assignment: CDR1 MNHEY and CDR2 SVGEGT. CDR3 in amino acids: CASRRDKVMNTEAFF. CDR3 DNA, as far as it was read: TGTGCCAGCAGACGGGACAAGGTGATGAACACTGAA.

Comment on this clone: The CDR3 goes on 3 residues after the read ends, and that part is filled in from the germline J gene. The chain employs TRBV18 and TRBJ2-2; D is possibly TRBD2 (7 bases). Germline CDR1 and CDR2: KGHSH and LQKENI. Trimming shortened V by 0 bases and J by 4 bases, and 12 bases separated the two germline ends. The CDR3 runs 16 residues. Incomplete CDR3 DNA: TGTGCCAGCTCACCACCGGGAGGGGGACCCACCGGGGAG. Translating gives CASSPPGGGPTGE. The full CDR3 protein is CASSPPGGGPTGELFF.

Considering frequency, this clone is medium-sized (0.01 to 0.1%). The sequence runs out 3 residues before the end of the CDR3; the remainder is reconstructed from the germline J gene. The rearrangement uses TRBV6-9 and TRBJ1-4, with a weak D call TRBD1 (5 bases). With 2 bases removed from V and 7 bases from J, the gap between germline ends came to 14 bases. From germline, CDR1 is MNHGY and CDR2 SVAAGI. The CDR3 is 15 amino acids. The CDR3 bases that were read are TGTGCCAGCAGTTATACGTCAGGGTTCGGTGAAAAA. Its translation: CASSYTSGFGEK. The whole CDR3 reads CASSYTSGFGEKLFF.

With regard to this clone: The read halts 3 residues ahead of the CDR3 end, with the missing end drawn from the germline J gene. The V gene is TRBV2, the J gene TRBJ2-5; 16 positions agree with TRBD2. V trimming: 6 bases; J trimming: 3 bases; junction bases outside the gene matches: 4. In germline, CDR1 is SNHLY, CDR2 FYNNEI. The CDR3 has 16 residues. The CDR3 loop is CASRGTSGGGEETQYF. CDR3 bases read: TGTGCCAGCAGGGGGACTAGCGGGGGGGGAGAAGAGACC.

For this clone: The CDR3 goes on 3 residues after the read ends, and that part is filled in from the germline J gene. The V gene is TRBV19, the J gene TRBJ1-2; D is unclear. The CDR3 consists of 13 residues. The germline V and J ends were trimmed by 1 base and 6 bases, with 9 bases remaining between them. Germline loops: CDR1 LNHDA, CDR2 SQIVND (reference sequence). CDR3 DNA (partial): TGTGCCAGTAGTATAGCGGGGATCAATGGC. Its protein product is CASSIAGING. The whole CDR3 reads CASSIAGINGYTF. Looking up the rest from reference TRBV19 and TRBJ1-2 gives the full variable domain: DGGITQSPKYLFRKEGQNVTLSCEQNLNHDAMYWYRQDPGQGLRLIYYSQIVNDFQKGDIAEGYSVSREKKESFPLTVTSAQKNPTAFYLCASSIAGINGYTFGSGTRLTVV.

Worth noting for this clone: The missing CDR3 end, 3 residues past where the read stops, is filled in from the germline J gene. The chain links TRBV20-1 to TRBJ2-1; D tentatively reads TRBD1 or TRBD2 (7 bases each). This CDR3 has 14 amino acids. CDR1 is DFQATT and CDR2 is SNEGSKA in the germline V gene (reference sequence). V was trimmed by 5 bases and J by 4 bases, leaving 15 bases between them. Partial CDR3 DNA: TGCAGTGCTCCCCAAGCGGGACAGTACAATGAG. It translates to CSAPQAGQYNE. The CDR3 in its entirety is CSAPQAGQYNEQFF.

A remark on this clone: The CDR3 end lies 3 residues beyond the end of the read and is filled in from the germline J gene. The V call is TRBV19, the J call TRBJ2-5; 7 bases line up with TRBD1. This CDR3 has 17 amino acids. The V segment lost 3 bases and the J segment 0 bases; nucleotides outside the gene matches: 10. CDR1 and CDR2 (germline): LNHDA, SQIVND (reference sequence). This CDR3 is CASSMGQSLDHQETQYF. Incomplete CDR3 DNA: TGTGCCAGTAGTATGGGACAGTCCCTCGATCACCAAGAGACC.

As to this clone: The sequence runs out 3 residues before the end of the CDR3; the remainder is reconstructed from the germline J gene. The chain carries TRBV11-2 and TRBJ1-3; TRBD1 might be the D (5 bases). There are 11 residues in the CDR3. Trimming took off 11 bases at V and 0 bases at J, with 5 bases between the two ends. The germline CDR1 and CDR2 sequences are SGHAT and FQNNGV. The CDR3 is CAGASGNTIYF. Incomplete CDR3 DNA: TGTGCCGGGGCCTCTGGAAACACC.

For this clone: The read terminates 3 residues ahead of where the CDR3 ends, so the germline J gene completes it. V usage is TRBV5-8 and J usage is TRBJ1-2; a possible D gene is TRBD1 (6 bases). This CDR3 is 13 amino acids long. CDR1 SGHTS and CDR2 YDEGEE come from the germline V gene. Trimming cost V 0 bases and J 6 bases, with 9 bases left between them. The CDR3 is CASSLGSGDGYTF. The part of the CDR3 DNA that was read is TGTGCCAGCAGCTTGGGGTCAGGGGATGGC.

As to this clone: Mismatch with germline at one junction end may stem from a read error. CDR3 residues: CASSQQLGTGTGLYEQYF. Incomplete CDR3 DNA: TGCGCCAGCAGCCAACAATTGGGTACCGGGACAGGTCTCTACGAG. This rearrangement joins TRBV4-2 to TRBJ2-7, with 8 bases fitting TRBD1. The read terminates 3 residues ahead of where the CDR3 ends, so the germline J gene completes it. The CDR3 covers 18 residues. The V gene's germline CDR1 is LGHNA and CDR2 YNFKEQ.

For this clone: Sequencing ends 3 residues short of the CDR3 end; the germline J gene provides the rest. The chain employs TRBV5-6 and TRBJ1-2, with D tentatively TRBD1 (6 bases). The V gene lost 4 bases and the J gene lost 0 bases, with 13 bases spanning the gap. There are 15 residues in the CDR3. From germline, CDR1 is SGHDT and CDR2 YYEEEE. The covered CDR3 bases are TGTGCCAGCAGCCTTGGACAGATCTCTAACTATGGC. Residues: CASSLGQISNYG. In full, the CDR3 is CASSLGQISNYGYTF.

Regarding this clone: Coverage ceases 3 residues before the CDR3 finishes, and the germline J gene fills in the end. The V and J genes are TRBV10-3 and TRBJ2-5; TRBD1 matches at 11 bases. Germline CDR1 ENHRY, CDR2 SYGVKD. CDR3 length equals 16 residues. The V and J ends lost 6 bases and 0 bases, in that order; junction bases with no gene match: 6. CDR3 bases read: TGTGCCATCAGAGAAGGGACAGGGGGGTACCAAGAGACC. Residues: CAIREGTGGYQET. The whole CDR3 sequence reads CAIREGTGGYQETQYF.

Of note for this clone: The read ends 3 residues shy of where the CDR3 ends; the end is completed using the germline J gene. This rearrangement joins TRBV30 to TRBJ1-3; D is perhaps TRBD1 (6 bases). CDR3 size: 16 residues. V dropped 0 bases and J dropped 0 bases, with 12 bases sitting between them. CDR1 and CDR2 from the germline V gene are GTSNPN and SVGIG (reference sequence). The CDR3 bases that were read are TGTGCCTGGAGTGTCGGACAGTTAAGCTCTGGAAACACC. Translation gives CAWSVGQLSSGNT. The whole CDR3 reads CAWSVGQLSSGNTIYF.

Details on this clone: The read ends 3 residues before the CDR3 terminus; that terminus is restored from the germline J gene. The V call is TRBV12-5, the J call TRBJ2-7; D could derive from TRBD1 or TRBD2 (5 bases each). The germline V and J ends were trimmed by 7 bases and 1 base, with 20 bases remaining between them. The CDR3 sequence is 16 residues long. Germline values: CDR1 LGHNT, CDR2 FRNRAP. This chain's CDR3 is CASAEPRRGVSYEQYF. Partial CDR3 DNA: TGTGCTAGTGCCGAACCCCGTAGGGGAGTATCCTACGAG.

Regarding this clone: The CDR3 end falls 3 residues outside the read, so it is completed with the germline J gene. V gene TRBV19 combines with J gene TRBJ1-5; TRBD1 might be the D (5 bases). The V end lost 3 bases, the J end lost 0 bases, and 24 bases lay between the germline ends. The CDR3 totals 20 residues. Germline CDR1 LNHDA, CDR2 SQIVND (reference sequence). The part of the CDR3 DNA that was read is TGTGCCAGTAGTATCTCGGCAGGGAATATCCCGGCCTTTAGCAATCAGCCC. It encodes CASSISAGNIPAFSNQP. The CDR3 as a whole reads CASSISAGNIPAFSNQPQHF.

Note on this clone: The read halts 3 residues ahead of the CDR3 end, with the missing end drawn from the germline J gene. V usage is TRBV4-2 and J usage is TRBJ1-4; a weak D match, TRBD1 (5 bases). Trimming stripped 1 base from V and 2 bases from J, with 14 bases between. Per the germline V gene, CDR1 is LGHNA and CDR2 is YNFKEQ. The CDR3 runs to 17 residues. The CDR3 loop is CASSQGGGRSTNEKLFF. The sequenced CDR3 bases are TGTGCCAGCAGCCAAGGTGGGGGGAGGAGCACTAATGAAAAA.